Presented here are 22 T cell receptor beta chains from one specimen sequenced in a study of cytomegalovirus exposure and HLA in healthy donors. PCR primers comprised 60 Vbeta and 13 Jbeta primers. Assay used: immunoSEQ multiplex PCR; TCRdb lists only in-frame clones, some missing. The table lists 140,000 or so clones, about 80% of them singletons. The sequencing input was PBMCs. The receptors were sampled from a female donor in good health and CMV-seronegative.

The rearrangement links TRBV6-1 to TRBJ1-2, with a possible D match to TRBD1 (5 bases). The CDR3 runs 14 residues. CDR1 is MNHNS and CDR2 is SASEGT in the germline V gene. V lost 7 bases, J lost 4 bases, and 16 bases lay in between. The CDR3 DNA sequence: TGTGCCAGCACTAAAGGGGTTTCTAGCTATGGCTACACCTTC. It yields the protein CASTKGVSSYGYTF.

V and J are TRBV6-6 and TRBJ1-2; weak D call: TRBD1 (5 bases). CDR3 length: 15 amino acids. V lost 4 bases to trimming and J lost 5 bases, with 17 bases between them. Per germline, CDR1 MNHNY and CDR2 SVGAGI (reference sequence). The CDR3 region has the DNA TGTGCCAGCAGTTCCCCGACGGCGGCAGGGTATGGCTACACCTTC. It specifies CASSSPTAAGYGYTF.

The CDR3 here is CASSLVSGVTTGELFF. The CDR3, as DNA: TGTGCCAGCAGCTTAGTCAGCGGGGTTACCACCGGGGAGCTGTTTTTT. The V gene is TRBV11-2, the J gene TRBJ2-2; TRBD2 matches at 7 bases. Looked up from germline, CDR1 is SGHAT and CDR2 is FQNNGV. The V segment lost 1 base and the J segment 4 bases; nucleotides outside the gene matches: 6. CDR3 length equals 16 residues.

This clone is a singleton in its sample. CDR3 sequence (DNA): TGTGCCAGCAGTAAAAGGGGACAGAACACTGAAGCTTTCTTT. Residues: CASSKRGQNTEAFF. The rearrangement joins TRBV6-5 to TRBJ1-1; perhaps TRBD1 as D (6 bases). Germline CDR1 MNHEY, CDR2 SVGAGI. V lost 5 bases and J 1 base, leaving 11 bases between the germline ends. The CDR3 is made up of 14 amino acids.

The rearrangement joins TRBV27 to TRBJ1-5; D is unresolved. The CDR3 is made up of 18 amino acids. Germline CDR1 is MNHEY and CDR2 is SMNVEV (reference sequence). V lost 8 bases to trimming and J lost 2 bases, with 25 bases between them. The DNA of the CDR3 is TGTGCCAGCGCAACGGTTTCGGTGGGAGGAAGTGGCAATCAGCCCCAGCATTTT. This gives the protein CASATVSVGGSGNQPQHF.

This CDR3 is CASTDSWTSERNTQYF. The CDR3 DNA follows: TGTGCCAGCACCGACTCCTGGACTAGCGAGAGGAATACGCAGTATTTT. The V gene is TRBV2, the J gene TRBJ2-3; 9 bases match TRBD2. V shed 7 bases and J 7 bases; nucleotides not matched to a gene: 15. This CDR3 comprises 16 residues. CDR1 is SNHLY, CDR2 FYNNEI, per germline.

V and J are TRBV7-3 and TRBJ2-1, with TRBD2 matching over 14 bases. Per the germline V gene, CDR1 is SGHTA and CDR2 is FQGTGA. The CDR3 covers 17 residues. V shed 4 bases, J shed 9 bases, and the junction held 11 bases outside the gene matches. CDR3 region: CASSSLTRLAGGAEQFF. CDR3 bases: TGTGCCAGCAGCTCACTAACCCGACTAGCGGGAGGGGCTGAGCAGTTCTTC.

In regard to this clone: Other DNA sequences in the same sample also yield this CDR3. This chain connects TRBV5-1 to TRBJ2-7, with TRBD2 as a possible D gene (5 bases). Germline V CDR1 and CDR2: SGHRS, YFSETQ. Trimming pared 3 bases from V and 1 base from J, leaving 8 bases between. The CDR3 covers 13 residues. CDR3 region: CASSSSGSYEQYF. As DNA, the CDR3 is TGCGCCAGCAGCTCCTCGGGGTCCTACGAGCAGTACTTC.

This chain joins TRBV18 and TRBJ1-5, with D possibly TRBD1 on 6 matching bases. Deletions cut 5 bases from V and 7 bases from J, with 12 bases between. Germline V lookup: CDR1 KGHSH, CDR2 LQKENI. The CDR3 is made up of 13 amino acids. The CDR3 DNA reads as TGTGCCAGCTCAGCCAGGGGTGAGCAGCCCCAGCATTTT. Translation: CASSARGEQPQHF.

The V and J genes are TRBV18 and TRBJ2-7; TRBD1 matches 9 bases. There are 15 residues in the CDR3. Germline trimming cut 4 bases from V and 3 bases from J; bases unmatched to any gene: 7. Germline-derived CDR1 and CDR2 are KGHSH and LQKENI. CDR3 bases: TGTGCCAGCTCACGAGCGGGACAGGGCTACTACGAGCAGTACTTC. This sequence encodes CASSRAGQGYYEQYF.

V is TRBV14 and J is TRBJ2-7, with a possible D match to TRBD1 (6 bases). V lost 4 bases and J 0 bases, leaving 16 bases between the germline ends. Per germline, CDR1 SGHDN and CDR2 FVKESK. This CDR3 is built from 16 residues. The CDR3 region has the DNA TGTGCCAGCAGCCTTCGGGCAGGGGCATACTCCTACGAGCAGTACTTC. Translation gives CASSLRAGAYSYEQYF.

The rearrangement joins TRBV7-9 to TRBJ2-3; possible D gene TRBD1, 6 bases. The CDR3 runs 12 residues. Germline V gene data show CDR1 as SEHNR and CDR2 as FQNEAQ (reference sequence). Between the trimmed V and J ends, which lost 3 bases and 6 bases, there was a span of 7 bases. CDR3 in amino acids: CASSFRGDTQYF. Here the CDR3 DNA reads TGTGCCAGCAGCTTTAGGGGGGATACGCAGTATTTT.

This rearrangement joins TRBV9 to TRBJ2-3, with 10 bases aligning to TRBD1. Germline V lookup: CDR1 SGDLS, CDR2 YYNGEE. Germline trimming cut 4 bases from V and 6 bases from J; bases unmatched to any gene: 11. The CDR3 contains 16 residues. This CDR3 is CASSFTDRGHRDTQYF. The CDR3 DNA is TGTGCCAGCAGCTTCACCGACAGGGGGCATCGGGATACGCAGTATTTT.

V usage is TRBV29-1 and J usage is TRBJ2-1, with D possibly matching TRBD1 (5 bases). Trimming stripped 8 bases from V and 6 bases from J, with 17 bases between. The length of the CDR3 is 13 residues. Germline values: CDR1 SQVTM, CDR2 ANQGSEA. This chain's CDR3 is CSSGRVSVNEQFF. The CDR3 DNA is TGCAGCTCTGGCAGGGTCAGCGTCAATGAGCAGTTCTTC.

The rearrangement uses TRBV19 and TRBJ1-5, with 9 bases fitting TRBD1. J lost 7 bases, V lost 6 bases, and 16 bases had no gene match. There are 17 residues in the CDR3. The germline CDR1 and CDR2 sequences are LNHDA and SQIVND (reference sequence). CDR3 amino acids: CASRITGGTGLGQPQHF. For the CDR3, the DNA is TGTGCCAGTAGGATCACCGGGGGGACAGGGCTCGGGCAGCCCCAGCATTTT.

The V gene is TRBV29-1, the J gene TRBJ1-1, with D uncertain. V lost 4 bases to trimming and J lost 11 bases, with 14 bases between them. The CDR3 loop spans 11 amino acids. CDR1 is SQVTM, CDR2 ANQGSEA, per germline. The CDR3 region has the DNA TGCAGCGTTGTGGTGTCGTCGGGTGCTTTCTTT. Translated, it gives CSVVVSSGAFF.

The chain combines TRBV29-1 with TRBJ1-4; 8 bases match TRBD1. Germline-derived CDR1 and CDR2 are SQVTM and ANQGSEA. J gave up 0 bases and V 4 bases, and 4 bases lay outside the gene matches. The CDR3 has 15 residues. The DNA of the CDR3 is TGCAGCGTTGCCGGGACAGGTTCAACTAATGAAAAACTGTTTTTT. Translation: CSVAGTGSTNEKLFF. Full variable domain (remainder filled in from reference TRBV29-1 and TRBJ1-4): SAVISQKPSRDICQRGTSLTIQCQVDSQVTMMFWYRQQPGQSLTLIATANQGSEATYESGFVIDKFPISRPNLTFSTLTVSNMSPEDSSIYLCSVAGTGSTNEKLFFGSGTQLSVL.

This chain joins TRBV19 and TRBJ2-3; D possibly corresponds to TRBD1 (6 bases). V was clipped by 4 bases and J by 2 bases, with 13 bases between them. Germline values: CDR1 LNHDA, CDR2 SQIVND (reference sequence). This CDR3 is built from 15 residues. The DNA of the CDR3 is TGTGCCAGTAGTACTCGACAGGACTCCACAGATACGCAGTATTTT. It translates to CASSTRQDSTDTQYF.

This clone was observed a single time. The chain joins TRBV19 to TRBJ2-3; 10 nucleotides agree with TRBD2. The CDR3 runs to 15 residues. CDR1 and CDR2 from the germline V gene are LNHDA and SQIVND (reference sequence). J lost 3 bases, V lost 9 bases, and 9 bases had no gene match. CDR3 in amino acids: CASRKREGLTDTQYF. The CDR3 region has the DNA TGTGCCAGCCGGAAGCGGGAGGGCCTTACAGATACGCAGTATTTT.

The chain couples TRBV14 to TRBJ2-1; D may be TRBD1 (6 bases). V shed 0 bases and J shed 4 bases, with 13 bases lying between them. CDR3 size: 16 residues. Germline V gene data show CDR1 as SGHDN and CDR2 as FVKESK. CDR3 loop: CASSQDSAGEYNEQFF. The CDR3 region has the DNA TGTGCCAGCAGCCAAGACAGCGCAGGGGAGTACAATGAGCAGTTCTTC.

The chain joins TRBV25-1 to TRBJ2-7, with 12 positions matching TRBD1. The V gene's germline CDR1 is MGHDK and CDR2 SYGVNS. This CDR3 is 14 amino acids long. V lost 4 bases, J lost 2 bases, and 0 bases stayed unmatched. The CDR3 reads CASSGDRGPYEQYF. The CDR3 nucleotides read TGTGCCAGCAGTGGGGACAGGGGGCCCTACGAGCAGTACTTC.

V and J are TRBV6-5 and TRBJ1-2; TRBD1 matches 9 bases. This CDR3 is built from 15 residues. Per germline, CDR1 MNHEY and CDR2 SVGAGI. V lost 5 bases, J lost 7 bases, and 11 bases stayed unmatched. The CDR3 DNA is TGTGCCAGCAGTAAATCCGGGACAGGGAGTCTTGGCTACACCTTC. Translated: CASSKSGTGSLGYTF.